Listed here are 4 T cell receptor beta chains from one sample, sequenced in a study of blood T cell repertoires in COVID-19. Libraries were prepared by immunoSEQ multiplex PCR; TCRdb keeps only in-frame clonotypes and omits some of them. This sample has more than 200,000 clones, with approximately 86% found just once. Sequenced sample: peripheral blood. The receptor source for this set is a human donor in a cohort sampled during active COVID-19.

A few counts support this clone. J is TRBJ2-7 and V is TRBV13, with D possibly being TRBD1 (5 bases). Trimming took 5 bases from V and 3 from J, leaving 14 bases between them. Germline V gene sequence: CDR1 PRHDT, CDR2 FYEKMQ (reference sequence). This CDR3 has 14 amino acids. CDR3 protein: CASSGPTGDYEQYF. The CDR3 nucleotides read TGTGCCAGCAGCGGGCCTACAGGAGACTACGAGCAGTACTTC.

The chain joins TRBV6-2 or TRBV6-3 to TRBJ1-5; no firm D call. The germline gives CDR1 MNHEY, CDR2 SVGEGT. This CDR3 comprises 14 residues. V was shortened by 4 bases and J by 4 bases, with 11 bases between the two germline ends. The CDR3 loop is CASSSGSVNQPQHF. The CDR3 bases are TGTGCCAGCAGTTCCGGGTCCGTTAATCAGCCCCAGCATTTT.

This clone appeared a single time. The V call is TRBV4-3, the J call TRBJ2-7; the D gene is possibly TRBD2 (6 bases). The V gene lost 0 bases and the J gene lost 0 bases, with 12 bases spanning the gap. This CDR3 has 16 residues. Germline CDR1 reads LGHNA; CDR2 reads YSLEER. CDR3 in DNA: TGCGCCAGCAGCCAAGAAGAGCGCGGGGTCTCCTACGAGCAGTACTTC. Its translation: CASSQEERGVSYEQYF.

CDR3 region: CASSYYNTGELFF. Here the CDR3 DNA reads TGTGCCAGCAGCTACTATAACACCGGGGAGCTGTTTTTT. The chain employs TRBV5-4 and TRBJ2-2; D is unresolved. Germline CDR1 is SGHNT and CDR2 is YYREEE (reference sequence). Between the trimmed V and J ends, which lost 3 bases and 2 bases, there was a span of 5 bases. The CDR3 consists of 13 residues. The variable domain in full, with the rest retrieved from reference TRBV5-4 and TRBJ2-2, is ETGVTQSPTHLIKTRGQQVTLRCSSQSGHNTVSWYQQALGQGPQFIFQYYREEENGRGNFPPRFSGLQFPNYSSELNVNALELDDSALYLCASSYYNTGELFFGEGSRLTVL.